The source of this T cell receptor (beta chain) is a study of blood T cell repertoires in COVID-19. Germline assignment: CDR1 MDHEN and CDR2 SYDVKM. CDR3 length equals 12 residues. Trimming removed 2 bases at V and 5 bases at J, with 6 bases between. The assay was immunoSEQ multiplex PCR, and TCRdb's table has in-frame clones only and misses some. The data hold around 300,000 clones, with 85% to 90% observed a single time. This TCR was sampled from a woman aged 18 to 35 with acute COVID-19. The chain joins TRBV28 to TRBJ1-2; D remains ambiguous. The source material was PBMCs or T cells enriched from blood (not recorded which). CDR3 in DNA: TGTGCCAGCAGTTTAAACGAGTATGGCTACACCTTC. It yields the protein CASSLNEYGYTF.